This T cell receptor beta chain derives from a study of post-analysis software for immune sequencing data. Whole-study context: Included courses were relapsing-remitting and secondary progressive multiple sclerosis; progressive-relapsing multiple sclerosis was also included. Study-wide points: Multiple sclerosis was associated with a significant reduction in normalized Chao1 diversity relative to controls. Roughly 5 TRBV segments, including TRBV5-6, TRBV5-1 and TRBV20-1, were more frequent in patients than controls.

CDR3 length equals 16 residues. Per the germline V gene, CDR1 is DFQATT and CDR2 is SNEGSKA (reference sequence). As for this clonotype: Its target is unknown.

The library was made from cDNA and included unique molecular identifiers. Out of about 0.9 to 10 million T cells, about 520,000 cDNA molecules were generated. TCRdb itself ran the PCR reads through MiXCR, one entry per CDR3 protein. Here the sample spans about 260,000 distinct CDR3 sequences, around 34% being singletons. The sequence derives from a girl between 10 and 17 years old with multiple sclerosis. Sequences were obtained from blood. The chain uses TRBV20-1 and TRBJ2-7, with TRBD2 identical over 12 bases. TRBJ2-5 explains the end of the DNA better; the J call may be wrong. The CDR3 bases are TGCAGTGCTAGCCTAGCGGGGGGGTACTCAAGAGAGACCCAGTACTTC. This gives the protein CSASLAGGYSRETQYF.